These T cell receptor beta chains were read from a single sample in a study of graft-versus-host responses after intestinal transplantation. This table comes from immunoSEQ multiplex PCR, and its TCRdb copy is limited to in-frame clones, with some not included. Seen here are 75,000 to 100,000 clones, around 86% observed once, and the top ten hold over 1.1%. Specimen: PBMCs, collected 255 days after intestinal transplant. The origin of the receptors is a human patient who received an intestinal transplant, so some T cells may come from the graft donor. The CDR3 runs from the conserved cysteine through the conserved F or W. A D gene is named only where the DNA matches it firmly. Not all rows give a size; the values are once, few, many and, for expanded clones, a class.

size: .; V: TRBV5-6; J: TRBJ2-1; D: TRBD1; CDR3: CASSARGQPYNEQFF; DNA: TGTGCCAGCAGCGCCCGGGGACAGCCCTACAATGAGCAGTTCTTC
size: once; V: TRBV28; J: TRBJ1-4; D: .; CDR3: CASSSSGTYEKLFF; DNA: TGTGCCAGCAGCTCCTCCGGGACGTATGAAAAACTGTTTTTT
size: once; V: TRBV28; J: TRBJ2-7; D: .; CDR3: CASSPLLGYEQYF; DNA: TGTGCCAGCAGCCCCCTCCTAGGCTACGAGCAGTACTTC
size: .; V: TRBV15; J: TRBJ2-5; D: .; CDR3: CATSNRGGTQYF; DNA: TGTGCCACCTCTAACCGTGGGGGGACCCAGTACTTC
size: .; V: TRBV27; J: TRBJ2-7; D: .; CDR3: CASSLTGDEQYF; DNA: TGTGCCAGCAGTTTAACGGGGGACGAGCAGTACTTC
size: .; V: TRBV9; J: TRBJ2-3; D: .; CDR3: CASSVVGRGTDTQYF; DNA: TGTGCCAGCAGCGTAGTTGGGAGGGGGACAGATACGCAGTATTTT
size: .; V: TRBV5-6; J: TRBJ1-4; D: TRBD1; CDR3: CASSWGRDRNQGNEKLFF; DNA: TGTGCCAGCAGCTGGGGTCGGGACAGGAATCAAGGCAATGAAAAACTGTTTTTT
size: .; V: TRBV25-1; J: TRBJ1-1; D: .; CDR3: CASSEGGRDTEAFF; DNA: TGTGCCAGCAGTGAGGGGGGGAGGGACACTGAAGCTTTCTTT
size: .; V: TRBV7-8; J: TRBJ1-5; D: .; CDR3: CASSLGPWVSQPQHF; DNA: TGTGCCAGCAGCTTAGGACCTTGGGTGAGTCAGCCCCAGCATTTT
size: .; V: TRBV6-5; J: TRBJ1-1; D: .; CDR3: CASSYLYRAGTEAFF; DNA: TGTGCCAGCAGTTACTTATACAGGGCGGGCACTGAAGCTTTCTTT
size: .; V: TRBV6-1; J: TRBJ1-1; D: .; CDR3: CASRENTEAFF; DNA: TGTGCCAGCAGAGAGAACACTGAAGCTTTCTTT
size: once; V: TRBV7-9; J: TRBJ2-5; D: .; CDR3: CAAQRSGAETQYF; DNA: TGTGCCGCTCAACGGTCCGGGGCGGAGACCCAGTACTTC
size: .; V: TRBV10-3; J: TRBJ2-3; D: .; CDR3: CAIQNDTDTQYF; DNA: TGTGCCATCCAGAATGACACAGATACGCAGTATTTT
size: .; V: TRBV7-9; J: TRBJ2-6; D: .; CDR3: CASSPVGSGANVLTF; DNA: TGTGCCAGCAGCCCAGTGGGCTCTGGGGCCAACGTCCTGACTTTC
size: .; V: TRBV5-6; J: TRBJ1-2; D: .; CDR3: CASSLLDLYGYTF; DNA: TGTGCCAGCAGCTTGCTGGACCTCTATGGCTACACCTTC
size: .; V: TRBV7-3; J: TRBJ1-4; D: TRBD1; CDR3: CASTSTGGWPATNEKLFF; DNA: TGTGCCAGCACCTCAACAGGGGGCTGGCCTGCAACTAATGAAAAACTGTTTTTT
size: .; V: TRBV13; J: TRBJ1-4; D: TRBD1; CDR3: CASSSRDSATNEKLFF; DNA: TGTGCCAGCAGCTCCCGGGACAGTGCAACTAATGAAAAACTGTTTTTT
size: .; V: TRBV2; J: TRBJ2-3; D: TRBD2; CDR3: CASRGRLAGYTDTQYF; DNA: TGTGCCAGCCGAGGGAGGCTAGCGGGGTACACAGATACGCAGTATTTT
size: few; V: TRBV2; J: TRBJ2-1; D: TRBD2; CDR3: CASSYSPLAGVYNEQFF; DNA: TGTGCCAGCAGTTACAGTCCCTTAGCGGGGGTCTACAATGAGCAGTTCTTC
size: medium-sized; V: TRBV5-1; J: TRBJ2-7; D: TRBD2; CDR3: CASSPSGRSPYEQYF; DNA: TGCGCCAGCAGCCCCAGCGGGAGGAGTCCCTACGAGCAGTACTTC
size: .; V: TRBV2; J: TRBJ1-2; D: TRBD1; CDR3: CASTGQIYGYTF; DNA: TGTGCCAGCACGGGACAGATCTATGGCTACACCTTC
size: .; V: TRBV6-1; J: TRBJ2-1; D: TRBD1; CDR3: CASSEAPAGGNEQFF; DNA: TGTGCCAGCAGTGAAGCGCCGGCAGGGGGCAATGAGCAGTTCTTC
size: .; V: TRBV5-6; J: TRBJ1-2; D: TRBD1; CDR3: CAGSQRTGDGYTF; DNA: TGTGCCGGCAGTCAGAGGACAGGGGATGGCTACACCTTC
size: .; V: TRBV7-9; J: TRBJ1-4; D: TRBD1; CDR3: CASSSTSQGSPNEKLFF; DNA: TGTGCCAGCAGCTCTACATCACAGGGGTCGCCTAATGAAAAACTGTTTTTT
size: .; V: TRBV6-5; J: TRBJ1-5; D: .; CDR3: CATRAGPEVWIPQHF; DNA: TGTGCCACCCGCGCCGGACCCGAAGTATGGATTCCCCAGCATTTT
size: few; V: TRBV10-2; J: TRBJ2-2; D: TRBD2; CDR3: CASSEAGGVTGELFF; DNA: TGCGCCAGCAGTGAAGCGGGAGGGGTCACCGGGGAGCTGTTTTTT